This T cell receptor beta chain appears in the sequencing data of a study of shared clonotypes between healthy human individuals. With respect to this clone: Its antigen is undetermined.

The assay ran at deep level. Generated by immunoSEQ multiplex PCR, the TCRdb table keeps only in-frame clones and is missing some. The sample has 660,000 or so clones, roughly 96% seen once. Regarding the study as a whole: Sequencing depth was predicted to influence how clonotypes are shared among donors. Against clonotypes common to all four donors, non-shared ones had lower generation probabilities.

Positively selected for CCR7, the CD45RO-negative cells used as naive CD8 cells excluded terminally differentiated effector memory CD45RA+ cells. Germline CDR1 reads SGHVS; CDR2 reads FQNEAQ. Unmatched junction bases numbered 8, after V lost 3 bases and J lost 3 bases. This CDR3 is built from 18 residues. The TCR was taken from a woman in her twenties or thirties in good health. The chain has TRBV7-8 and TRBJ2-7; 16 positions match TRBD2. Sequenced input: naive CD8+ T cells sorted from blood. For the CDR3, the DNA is TGTGCCAGCAGCTTGGGACTAGCGGGAGGGCCTTTAGGCTACGAGCAGTACTTC. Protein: CASSLGLAGGPLGYEQYF. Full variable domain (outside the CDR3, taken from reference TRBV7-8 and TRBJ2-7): GAGVSQSPRYKVAKRGQDVALRCDPISGHVSLFWYQQALGQGPEFLTYFQNEAQLDKSGLPSDRFFAERPEGSVSTLKIQRTQQEDSAVYLCASSLGLAGGPLGYEQYFGPGTRLTVT.